The text below deals with one TCR beta chain. This sample is part of a study of blood T cell repertoires in COVID-19. Background on the study: PBMCs, B-cell-depleted T cells, or T cells were the source of the cDNA or gDNA that made up the material.

Methods used by the authors: Estimated nucleated cell counts came from reference gene primer amplification. Produced via immunoSEQ multiplex PCR; TCRdb's table is partial and in-frame only. D and trimming were read from the DNA, whereas the V and J calls and clone size are those reported in that table. This table holds some 200,000 clones, 84% found once. Germline CDR1 reads SQVTM; CDR2 reads ANQGSEA. V shed 7 bases, J shed 6 bases, and the junction held 12 bases outside the gene matches. This CDR3 spans 15 amino acids. The V and J genes are TRBV29-1 and TRBJ2-1; 10 positions match TRBD2. This TCR derives from a human donor in a cohort sampled during active COVID-19. Sequenced: peripheral blood. CDR3 nucleotides: TGCAGCGGGGGAGGGGGACTAGCGAGCCCCAATGAGCAGTTCTTC. Translated, it gives CSGGGGLASPNEQFF.